The clone carrying this TCR beta chain was seen only a few times. A much larger clone sits a single nucleotide away, making a read error possible. The sample comes from a study of T cells in Graves' hyperthyroidism and ophthalmopathy. Thyroid ultrasound and orbital computed tomography, with clinical symptoms and serum thyroxine and TRAb, informed diagnoses. The source material, RNA transcripts, was used to amplify TCR beta CDR3 regions. The HTBI primer set was used in a first-round RT-PCR of the TCR CDR3. TCRdb re-called the multiplex PCR reads through MiXCR, storing one row per CDR3 protein. Counted here are 250,000 to 300,000 distinct CDR3 sequences, approximately 14% occurring once; the ten biggest clones make up about an eighth. The CDR3 has 15 amino acids.

The chain carries TRBV12-3 or TRBV12-4 and TRBJ2-7, with D possibly matching TRBD2 (6 bases). The TCR was taken from a woman aged 40 to 50 with Graves' hyperthyroidism that later progressed to Graves' ophthalmopathy. Material for sequencing was blood. DNA of the CDR3: TGTGCCAGCAGTTTAATGGCGGGGCCTATGTACGAGCGGTACTTC. The encoded protein is CASSLMAGPMYERYF.